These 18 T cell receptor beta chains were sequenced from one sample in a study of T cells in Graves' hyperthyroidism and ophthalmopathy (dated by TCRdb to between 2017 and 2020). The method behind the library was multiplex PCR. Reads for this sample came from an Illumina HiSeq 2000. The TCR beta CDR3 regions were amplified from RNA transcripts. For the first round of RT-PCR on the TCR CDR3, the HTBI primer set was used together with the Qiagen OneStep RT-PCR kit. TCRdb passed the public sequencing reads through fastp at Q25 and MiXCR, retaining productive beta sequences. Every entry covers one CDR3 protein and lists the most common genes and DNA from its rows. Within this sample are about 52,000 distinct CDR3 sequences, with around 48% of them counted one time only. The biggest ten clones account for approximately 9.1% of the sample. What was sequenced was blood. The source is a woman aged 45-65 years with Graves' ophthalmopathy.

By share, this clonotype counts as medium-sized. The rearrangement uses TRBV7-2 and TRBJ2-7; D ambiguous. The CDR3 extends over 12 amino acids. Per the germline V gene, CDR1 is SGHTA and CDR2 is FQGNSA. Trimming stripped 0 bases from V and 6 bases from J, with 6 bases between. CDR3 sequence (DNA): TGTGCCAGCAGCTTAGCGATCGGCGAGCAGTACTTC. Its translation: CASSLAIGEQYF.

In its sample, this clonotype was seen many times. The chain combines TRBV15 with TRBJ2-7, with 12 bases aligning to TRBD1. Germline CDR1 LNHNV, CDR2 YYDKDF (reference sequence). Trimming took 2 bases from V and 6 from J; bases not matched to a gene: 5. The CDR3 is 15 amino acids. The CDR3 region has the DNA TGTGCCACCAGCAGACCGGGACAGGGGGCCGGCGAGCAGTACTTC. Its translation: CATSRPGQGAGEQYF.

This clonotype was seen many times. The CDR3 loop is CASRPTGQYEQYF. Written as DNA, the CDR3 is TGTGCCAGCAGGCCGACAGGGCAGTACGAGCAGTACTTC. The gene calls are TRBV3-1 and TRBJ2-7, with 7 nucleotides matching TRBD1. Germline V gene data show CDR1 as LGHDT and CDR2 as YNNKEL (reference sequence). The trim removed 6 bases at V and 4 bases at J, leaving 6 bases unmatched. This CDR3 has 13 residues.

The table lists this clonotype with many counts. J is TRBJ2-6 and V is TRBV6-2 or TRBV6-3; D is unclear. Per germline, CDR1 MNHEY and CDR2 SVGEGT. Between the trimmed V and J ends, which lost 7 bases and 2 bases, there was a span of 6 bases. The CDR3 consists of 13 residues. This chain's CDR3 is CASIPAGANVLTF. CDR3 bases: TGTGCCAGCATACCAGCTGGGGCCAACGTCCTGACTTTC.

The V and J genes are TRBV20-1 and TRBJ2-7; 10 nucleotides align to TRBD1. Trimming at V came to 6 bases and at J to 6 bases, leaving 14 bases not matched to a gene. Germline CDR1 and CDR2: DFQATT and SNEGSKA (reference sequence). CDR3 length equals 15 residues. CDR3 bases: TGCAGTGCCTTTCCCGGACAGGGGGTGTTTGGCGAGCAGTACTTC. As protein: CSAFPGQGVFGEQYF.

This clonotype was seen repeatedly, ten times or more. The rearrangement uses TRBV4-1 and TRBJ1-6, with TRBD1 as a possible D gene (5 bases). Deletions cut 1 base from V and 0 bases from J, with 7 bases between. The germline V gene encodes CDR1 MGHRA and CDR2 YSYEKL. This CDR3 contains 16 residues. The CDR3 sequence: CASSQGGHSYNSPLHF. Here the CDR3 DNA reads TGCGCCAGCAGCCAAGGAGGACACTCCTATAATTCACCCCTCCACTTT.

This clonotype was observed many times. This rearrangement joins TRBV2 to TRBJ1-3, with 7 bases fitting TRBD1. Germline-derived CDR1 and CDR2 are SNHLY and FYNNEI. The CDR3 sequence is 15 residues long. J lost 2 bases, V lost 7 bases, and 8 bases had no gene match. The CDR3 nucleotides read TGTGCCAGCATACCCTCCGGGACAGCTGGAAACACCATATATTTT. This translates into CASIPSGTAGNTIYF.

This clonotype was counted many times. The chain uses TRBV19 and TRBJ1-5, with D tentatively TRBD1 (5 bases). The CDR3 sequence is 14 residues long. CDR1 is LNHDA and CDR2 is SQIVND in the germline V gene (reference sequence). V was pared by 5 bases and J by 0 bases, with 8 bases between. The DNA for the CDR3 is TGTGCCAGTAGTTCGGGACCTAGCAATCAGCCCCAGCATTTT. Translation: CASSSGPSNQPQHF.

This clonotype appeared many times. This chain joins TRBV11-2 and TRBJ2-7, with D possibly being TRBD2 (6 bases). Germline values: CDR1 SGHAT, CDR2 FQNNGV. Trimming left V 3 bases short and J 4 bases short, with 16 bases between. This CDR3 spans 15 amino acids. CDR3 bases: TGTGCCAGCAGCTTCCGGGGAGGTGAGGGTTACGAGCAGTACTTC. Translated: CASSFRGGEGYEQYF. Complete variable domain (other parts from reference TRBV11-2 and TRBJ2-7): EAGVAQSPRYKIIEKRQSVAFWCNPISGHATLYWYQQILGQGPKLLIQFQNNGVVDDSQLPKDRFSAERLKGVDSTLKIQPAKLEDSAVYLCASSFRGGEGYEQYFGPGTRLTVT.

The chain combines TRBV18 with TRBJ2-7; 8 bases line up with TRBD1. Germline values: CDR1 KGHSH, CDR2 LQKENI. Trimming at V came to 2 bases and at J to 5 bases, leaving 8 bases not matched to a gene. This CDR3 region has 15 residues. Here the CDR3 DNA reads TGTGCCAGCTCACCAGGACAGGGACTTGCTGACGAGCAGTACTTC. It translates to CASSPGQGLADEQYF.

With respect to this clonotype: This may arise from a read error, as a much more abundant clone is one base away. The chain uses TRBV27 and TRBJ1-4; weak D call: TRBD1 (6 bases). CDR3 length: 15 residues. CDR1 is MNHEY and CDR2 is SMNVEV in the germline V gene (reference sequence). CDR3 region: CASSFGGTTNKKLFF. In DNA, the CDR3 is TGTGCCAGCAGTTTTGGGGGCACAACTAATAAAAAACTGTTTTTT. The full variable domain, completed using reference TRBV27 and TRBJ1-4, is EAQVTQNPRYLITVTGKKLTVTCSQNMNHEYMSWYRQDPGLGLRQIYYSMNVEVTDKGDVPEGYKVSRKEKRNFPLILESPSPNQTSLYFCASSFGGTTNKKLFFGSGTQLSVL.

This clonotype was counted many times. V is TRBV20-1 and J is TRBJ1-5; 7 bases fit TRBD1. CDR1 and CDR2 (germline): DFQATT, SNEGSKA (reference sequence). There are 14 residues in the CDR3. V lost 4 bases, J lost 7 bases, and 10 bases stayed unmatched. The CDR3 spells CSAKGRGRSQPQHF. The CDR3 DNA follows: TGCAGTGCTAAGGGCAGGGGGAGATCACAGCCCCAGCATTTT.

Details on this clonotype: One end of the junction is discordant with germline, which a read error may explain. CDR3 DNA sequence: TGTGCCAGGAGTGAAACCGACAGGGGGCTCCTGGCGGAAGCTTTCTTT. The encoded protein is CARSETDRGLLAEAFF. The J gene is TRBJ1-1, the V gene TRBV6-1; 10 positions agree with TRBD1. Per germline, CDR1 MNHNS and CDR2 SASEGT. CDR3 length: 16 amino acids.

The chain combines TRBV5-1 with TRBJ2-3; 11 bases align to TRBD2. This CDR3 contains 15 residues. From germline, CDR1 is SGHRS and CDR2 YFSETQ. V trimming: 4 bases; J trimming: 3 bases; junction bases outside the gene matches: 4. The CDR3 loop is CASSALAGGTDTQYF. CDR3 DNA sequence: TGCGCCAGCAGCGCCTTAGCGGGAGGGACAGATACGCAGTATTTT.

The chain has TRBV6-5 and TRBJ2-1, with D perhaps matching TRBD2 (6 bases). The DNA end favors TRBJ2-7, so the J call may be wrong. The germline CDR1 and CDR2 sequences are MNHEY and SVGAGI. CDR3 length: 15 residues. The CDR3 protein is CASSYGGKSYNEQYV. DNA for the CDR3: TGTGCCAGCAGTTACGGCGGGAAGTCCTACAATGAGCAGTACGTC.

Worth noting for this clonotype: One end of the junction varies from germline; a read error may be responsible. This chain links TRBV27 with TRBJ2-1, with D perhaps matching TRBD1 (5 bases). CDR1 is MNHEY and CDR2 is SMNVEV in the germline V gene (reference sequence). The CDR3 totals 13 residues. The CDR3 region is CASTSAGNREQSF. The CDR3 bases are TGTGCCAGCACCTCGGCAGGGAACCGTGAGCAGTCCTTC.

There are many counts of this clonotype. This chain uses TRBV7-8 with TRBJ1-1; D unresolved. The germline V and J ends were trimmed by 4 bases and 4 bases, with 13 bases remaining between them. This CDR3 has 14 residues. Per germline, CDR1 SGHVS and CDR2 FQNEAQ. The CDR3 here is CASSSEGEGTEAFF. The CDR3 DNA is TGTGCCAGCAGCTCTGAGGGAGAGGGCACTGAAGCTTTCTTT.

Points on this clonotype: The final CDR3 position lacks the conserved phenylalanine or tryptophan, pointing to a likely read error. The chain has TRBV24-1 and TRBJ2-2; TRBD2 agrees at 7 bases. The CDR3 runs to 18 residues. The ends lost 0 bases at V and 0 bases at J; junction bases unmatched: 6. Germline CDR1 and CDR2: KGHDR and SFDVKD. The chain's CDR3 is CATSDLKSAGTNTGELFV. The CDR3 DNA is TGTGCCACCAGTGATTTGAAATCAGCGGGAACGAACACCGGGGAGCTGTTTGTT.